The entry below describes one T cell receptor (beta chain). Its antigen is as yet unknown. CDR1 DFQATT and CDR2 SNEGSKA come from the germline V gene (reference sequence). V shed 1 base and J shed 6 bases, with 7 bases lying between them. The CDR3 has 11 residues. It was with 60 Vbeta and 13 Jbeta primers that the PCR ran. The method was immunoSEQ multiplex PCR; TCRdb's version includes in-frame clones alone and lacks a portion of them. The data show some 120,000 clones, with about 80% seen just once and more than 2.5% held by the top ten. The data were obtained in a study of cytomegalovirus exposure and HLA in healthy donors. Study-wide background: Membership in the Caucasian-associated ancestry cluster was found for 81% of around 380 genotyped donors.

When sampled, the donors appeared nominally healthy, though they likely had unrecorded immune exposures. Study-wide points: Clonal expansion was found to be greater in HLA-associated TCR beta chains than in equally common others in a later analysis.

The receptor comes from a male donor in good health and CMV-seronegative. Sequencing was done on a sample of PBMCs. The chain links TRBV20-1 to TRBJ2-7; no reliable D call. In DNA, the CDR3 is TGCAGTGCTAGAGTAGCCGCCGAGCAGTACTTC. Amino acid sequence: CSARVAAEQYF.